These 14 T cell receptor beta chains were all obtained from the same sample, sequenced in a study of identical twins. TCRdb analysed the 5' RACE reads with MiXCR anew, one entry per CDR3 protein. The sample comprises some 1,600,000 distinct CDR3 sequences, about 30% of which are singletons, and around 0.3% rests with the top ten. The sample comprised cord blood. These receptors all stem from a newborn girl in good health.

V and J are TRBV2 and TRBJ2-3; 8 bases line up with TRBD2. CDR1 is SNHLY and CDR2 is FYNNEI in the germline V gene. Losses at the gene ends were 4 bases for V and 4 bases for J; bases not matched to a gene: 7. The CDR3 extends over 15 amino acids. CDR3 loop: CASSVEAGGSDTQYF. CDR3 in DNA: TGTGCCAGCAGTGTAGAGGCGGGGGGTTCAGATACGCAGTATTTT.

Ten or more counts support this clonotype. The V call is TRBV20-1, the J call TRBJ1-2, with D perhaps TRBD1 (6 bases). Looked up from germline, CDR1 is DFQATT and CDR2 is SNEGSKA (reference sequence). The V end lost 3 bases, the J end lost 2 bases, and 10 bases lay between the germline ends. The CDR3 covers 13 residues. The CDR3 DNA is TGCAGTGCTAGCGGGGGCGGAAACTATGGCTACACCTTC. It encodes CSASGGGNYGYTF.

This clonotype came up a few times. The V call is TRBV20-1, the J call TRBJ2-1, with D possibly being TRBD1 (6 bases). CDR1 is DFQATT and CDR2 is SNEGSKA in the germline V gene (reference sequence). CDR3 length: 15 residues. The V end lost 1 base, the J end lost 6 bases, and 16 bases lay between the germline ends. CDR3 in DNA: TGCAGTGCTAGAGTGCGGCCAGGGGCTGGCAATGAGCAGTTCTTC. Protein: CSARVRPGAGNEQFF.

This clonotype showed up many times. V usage is TRBV2 and J usage is TRBJ2-7, with D maybe TRBD2 (5 bases). Trimming stripped 7 bases from V and 2 bases from J, with 6 bases between. Germline CDR1 reads SNHLY; CDR2 reads FYNNEI. The length of the CDR3 is 11 residues. Here the CDR3 DNA reads TGTGCCAGCACCGGGACCTACGAGCAGTACTTC. Translation: CASTGTYEQYF.

This chain joins TRBV4-2 and TRBJ1-4; possible D gene TRBD1, 5 bases. The CDR3 consists of 16 residues. The V end lost 1 base, the J end lost 6 bases, and 15 bases lay between the germline ends. Germline CDR1 is LGHNA and CDR2 is YNFKEQ. The CDR3 DNA follows: TGTGCCAGCAGCCAAGTTGCTGGGGGGACTGATGAAAAACTGTTTTTT. It encodes CASSQVAGGTDEKLFF.

The J gene is TRBJ2-7, the V gene TRBV27, with D perhaps TRBD1 (6 bases). The CDR3 extends over 15 amino acids. With 2 bases removed from V and 3 bases from J, the gap between germline ends came to 14 bases. Germline lookup yields CDR1 MNHEY and CDR2 SMNVEV (reference sequence). The CDR3 protein is CASSLKDSMGYEQYF. For the CDR3, the DNA is TGTGCCAGCAGTTTAAAGGACAGTATGGGCTACGAGCAGTACTTC.

This clonotype was counted between two and nine times. This chain joins TRBV14 and TRBJ1-2; D call uncertain. The V gene lost 1 base and the J gene lost 4 bases, with 13 bases spanning the gap. Germline V CDR1 and CDR2: SGHDN, FVKESK. The CDR3 loop spans 15 amino acids. Here the CDR3 reads CASSQVSVLPYGYTF. The CDR3 coding sequence is TGTGCCAGCAGCCAAGTGTCAGTCCTCCCCTATGGCTACACCTTC.

The chain recombines TRBV2 with TRBJ1-1, with 7 bases that match TRBD1. The CDR3 spans 15 residues. Germline CDR1 SNHLY, CDR2 FYNNEI. After removal of 7 bases from V and 1 base from J, the junction contained 9 bases not matched to a gene. CDR3 residues: CASISRGQSNTEAFF. The CDR3 DNA follows: TGTGCCAGCATTTCGCGGGGACAGTCGAACACTGAAGCTTTCTTT.

The V call is TRBV12-3 or TRBV12-4, the J call TRBJ1-6, with D perhaps matching TRBD1 (6 bases). Trimming left V 3 bases short and J 7 bases short, with 13 bases between. CDR3 length: 15 residues. CDR3 bases: TGTGCCAGCAGTTTGGGCGGGACATCCAATTCACCCCTCCACTTT. Translation gives CASSLGGTSNSPLHF.

This clonotype was counted a single time. Its ends do not fully match the called genes, so a read error is possible. V usage is TRBV29-1 and J usage is TRBJ2-3, with 7 positions matching TRBD2. Germline CDR1 is SQVTM and CDR2 is ANQGSEA. The CDR3 totals 16 residues. CDR3 sequence reads: CSVESGIVYGTGTQYF. CDR3 sequence (DNA): TGCAGCGTTGAAAGCGGGATAGTCTATGGCACAGGTACGCAGTATTTT.

The chain joins TRBV20-1 to TRBJ2-5, with D hard to call. V was cut by 5 bases and J by 0 bases, with 10 bases left in between. Per the germline V gene, CDR1 is DFQATT and CDR2 is SNEGSKA (reference sequence). This CDR3 is 13 amino acids long. DNA of the CDR3: TGCAGTGCTCCCCCCGCGTACCAAGAGACCCAGTACTTC. Its protein is CSAPPAYQETQYF.

The chain recombines TRBV20-1 with TRBJ1-2; possibly TRBD1 for D (5 bases). Trimming stripped 5 bases from V and 5 bases from J, with 15 bases between. Germline CDR1 reads DFQATT; CDR2 reads SNEGSKA (reference sequence). The CDR3 extends over 13 amino acids. Here the CDR3 DNA reads TGCAGTGCTGCAAGCGGGGGTTGGTATGGCTACACCTTC. Translated: CSAASGGWYGYTF.

This chain connects TRBV4-2 to TRBJ1-6; perhaps TRBD1 as D (6 bases). This CDR3 has 16 residues. The V and J ends lost 0 bases and 4 bases respectively, with 10 bases between them. The germline V gene encodes CDR1 LGHNA and CDR2 YNFKEQ. The CDR3 spells CASSQDMDSYNSPLHF. The CDR3 DNA is TGTGCCAGCAGCCAAGATATGGACAGTTATAATTCACCCCTCCACTTT.

Many counts were recorded for this clonotype. V is TRBV6-1 and J is TRBJ2-7; D is uncertain. The CDR3 extends over 13 amino acids. The germline CDR1 and CDR2 sequences are MNHNS and SASEGT. Trimming cost V 3 bases and J 1 base, with 7 bases left between them. CDR3 coding DNA: TGTGCCAGCAGTGAGATCGGATCCTACGAGCAGTACTTC. It yields the protein CASSEIGSYEQYF.